The rows below give T cell receptor beta chains drawn from one sample of a study of cytomegalovirus exposure and HLA in healthy donors. Clones were sequenced by immunoSEQ multiplex PCR, and TCRdb holds only the in-frame ones, with some missing. This sample has 150,000 to 200,000 clones; 70% to 85% occur once, and the top ten carry 3.4%. The sample taken for sequencing was PBMCs. The origin of the receptors is a man aged 35-49 years in good health and CMV-seropositive. The CDR3 runs from the conserved cysteine through the conserved F or W. The D gene is left open where the match is weak. For some rows the clone size is stated as once, few or many, or as a class when expanded; others skip it.

clone size | D gene | J gene | V gene | CDR3 protein | CDR3 DNA
- | - | TRBJ2-3 | TRBV29-1 | CSAGPSGTDTQYF | TGCAGCGCTGGACCTTCAGGGACAGATACGCAGTATTTT
once | TRBD2 | TRBJ2-7 | TRBV29-1 | CSVVGLAGAPYEQYF | TGCAGCGTTGTGGGCCTAGCGGGGGCGCCATACGAGCAGTACTTC
- | TRBD2 | TRBJ2-5 | TRBV27 | CASSLSNETGGWGQETQYF | TGTGCCAGCAGTTTATCTAACGAAACGGGGGGTTGGGGCCAAGAGACCCAGTACTTC
- | TRBD2 | TRBJ2-5 | TRBV5-1 | CASSQEPGLPETQYF | TGCGCCAGCAGCCAAGAACCGGGACTACCAGAGACCCAGTACTTC
once | TRBD1 | TRBJ1-6 | TRBV10-2 | CASSLTGGDSPLHF | TGCGCCAGCAGCTTGACAGGGGGGGATTCACCCCTCCACTTT
- | - | TRBJ2-1 | TRBV2 | CASTWRVNEQFF | TGTGCCAGCACTTGGCGGGTGAATGAGCAGTTCTTC
- | - | TRBJ1-5 | TRBV19 | CASKAGTSGQPQHF | TGTGCCTCAAAGGCAGGGACATCAGGTCAGCCCCAGCATTTT
- | TRBD1 | TRBJ1-6 | TRBV6-1 | CASSLGGQGPSLYF | TGTGCCAGCAGTCTCGGGGGACAGGGGCCGTCTCTGTACTTT
- | TRBD1 | TRBJ1-3 | TRBV10-3 | CAISVQGSPSGNTIYF | TGTGCCATCAGTGTACAGGGGAGTCCTTCGGGAAACACCATATATTTT
- | - | TRBJ2-2 | TRBV19 | CASSMYAGELFF | TGTGCCAGTAGTATGTATGCCGGGGAGCTGTTTTTT
- | - | TRBJ1-5 | TRBV5-1 | CASSLGGTNQPQHF | TGCGCCAGCAGCTTGGGGGGGACTAATCAGCCCCAGCATTTT
- | TRBD2 | TRBJ2-4 | TRBV9 | CASSRSGGAKNIQYF | TGTGCCAGCAGCCGGTCCGGGGGGGCCAAAAACATTCAGTACTTC
- | - | TRBJ1-4 | TRBV28 | CATCGDNEKLFF | TGTGCCACCTGTGGAGATAATGAAAAACTGTTTTTT
once | TRBD1 | TRBJ1-6 | TRBV10-2 | CATQPGTGDSYNSPLHF | TGCGCCACTCAACCCGGGACAGGGGATTCCTATAATTCACCCCTCCACTTT
- | TRBD1 | TRBJ1-1 | TRBV5-1 | CASSEGTGGNAFF | TGCGCCAGCAGCGAAGGGACAGGGGGCAATGCTTTCTTT
- | TRBD2 | TRBJ2-3 | TRBV4-3 | CASSQDIRGDSDTQYF | TGCGCCAGCAGCCAAGATATACGGGGGGACTCAGATACGCAGTATTTT
- | - | TRBJ2-3 | TRBV4-2 | CASSRETSTDTQYF | TGTGCCAGCAGCCGGGAGACAAGCACAGATACGCAGTATTTT
- | - | TRBJ2-7 | TRBV18 | CASSPPGLGAYEQYF | TGTGCCAGCTCACCACCCGGGCTAGGGGCCTACGAGCAGTACTTC
once | - | TRBJ2-2 | TRBV19 | CASSPQAGAGELFF | TGTGCCAGTAGTCCCCAGGCAGGGGCCGGGGAGCTGTTTTTT
once | - | TRBJ2-1 | TRBV7-9 | CASSLEERGYFDEQFF | TGTGCCAGCAGCTTAGAAGAGAGGGGGTATTTTGATGAGCAGTTCTTC
- | TRBD2 | TRBJ2-7 | TRBV19 | CASSVLADSSYEQYF | TGTGCCAGTAGTGTCCTAGCGGATTCCTCCTACGAGCAGTACTTC
- | TRBD1 | TRBJ2-7 | TRBV28 | CASSLTGQFYEQYF | TGTGCCAGCAGTTTAACGGGACAGTTCTACGAGCAGTACTTC
once | TRBD2 | TRBJ2-3 | TRBV5-1 | CASSFRSGGADTQYF | TGCGCCAGCAGCTTTCGGAGCGGGGGGGCAGATACGCAGTATTTT
once | - | TRBJ1-1 | TRBV29-1 | CSVEVGSGGTEAFF | TGCAGCGTCGAGGTGGGGTCCGGGGGGACTGAAGCTTTCTTT
- | - | TRBJ2-5 | TRBV10-1 | CASSESGQGRETQYF | TGCGCCAGCAGTGAGTCGGGGCAGGGGCGAGAGACCCAGTACTTC
- | - | TRBJ2-7 | TRBV6-5 | CASRIGQSVYSQYF | TGTGCCAGCAGAATCGGACAGTCAGTCTATTCGCAGTACTTC
- | TRBD2 | TRBJ2-3 | TRBV4-2 | CASSQERGTSGRTDTQYF | TGTGCCAGCAGCCAAGAGAGGGGGACTAGCGGGAGAACAGATACGCAGTATTTT
- | - | TRBJ1-2 | TRBV27 | CASSSSGWYGYGYTF | TGTGCCAGCAGTTCCTCAGGGTGGTACGGCTATGGCTACACCTTC
- | TRBD1 | TRBJ2-7 | TRBV27 | CASSQGASYEQYF | TGTGCCAGCAGTCAGGGGGCATCCTACGAGCAGTACTTC
- | TRBD1 | TRBJ2-2 | TRBV2 | CASSRTGNTGELFF | TGTGCCAGCAGTCGGACAGGGAACACCGGGGAGCTGTTTTTT
- | - | TRBJ1-2 | TRBV6-1 | CASTTQGPLNYGYTF | TGTGCCAGCACCACACAGGGACCACTCAACTATGGCTACACCTTC
few | TRBD2 | TRBJ2-1 | TRBV5-1 | CASSLGWGGYNEQFF | TGCGCCAGCAGCTTAGGATGGGGGGGATACAATGAGCAGTTCTTC
few | TRBD2 | TRBJ2-1 | TRBV5-4 | CASSFREGHEQFF | TGTGCCAGCAGCTTCAGGGAGGGCCATGAGCAGTTCTTC
- | TRBD1 | TRBJ1-1 | TRBV19 | CASTVQGAETEAFF | TGTGCCAGTACCGTACAGGGGGCAGAGACTGAAGCTTTCTTT
once | TRBD1 | TRBJ1-1 | TRBV7-9 | CASSRQGADTEAFF | TGTGCCAGCAGCCGACAGGGGGCTGACACTGAAGCTTTCTTT
- | TRBD1 | TRBJ2-3 | TRBV5-1 | CASSVSRGSTDTQYF | TGCGCCAGCTCCGTGTCCAGGGGGAGCACAGATACGCAGTATTTT
- | - | TRBJ1-5 | TRBV18 | CASSPRGDQQPQHF | TGTGCCAGCTCACCACGGGGGGACCAACAGCCCCAGCATTTT
few | - | TRBJ2-7 | TRBV6-1 | CAPPNRDKYEQYF | TGTGCCCCCCCGAACAGGGACAAATACGAGCAGTACTTC
- | TRBD1 | TRBJ1-2 | TRBV6-6 | CASSLDRDYGYTF | TGTGCCAGCAGTTTGGACAGGGACTATGGCTACACCTTC
- | - | TRBJ1-1 | TRBV5-4 | CASSRAGIKEAFF | TGTGCCAGCAGCCGGGCAGGGATAAAGGAAGCTTTCTTT
- | TRBD1 | TRBJ2-6 | TRBV5-4 | CASSLSRDRGFSGANVLTF | TGTGCCAGCAGCTTGAGTCGGGACAGGGGTTTCTCTGGGGCCAACGTCCTGACTTTC
- | TRBD2 | TRBJ2-2 | TRBV2 | CASSQGLAGTGELFF | TGTGCCAGCAGCCAAGGACTAGCGGGGACCGGGGAGCTGTTTTTT
- | - | TRBJ2-5 | TRBV9 | CASSVATSPRGETQYF | TGTGCCAGCAGCGTAGCAACTTCGCCAAGGGGAGAGACCCAGTACTTC
- | TRBD1 | TRBJ2-7 | TRBV5-4 | CASSPGQGDYEQYF | TGTGCCAGCAGCCCGGGACAGGGAGACTACGAGCAGTACTTC
- | - | TRBJ1-1 | TRBV28 | CASSFQTGSRAFF | TGTGCCAGCAGTTTCCAAACGGGGAGTAGGGCTTTCTTT
- | TRBD1 | TRBJ1-2 | TRBV7-6 | CASSPGTARYTF | TGTGCCAGCAGCCCAGGGACAGCCCGCTACACCTTC
few | - | TRBJ1-1 | TRBV18 | CASFLAGMNTEAFF | TGTGCCAGCTTCCTCGCGGGGATGAACACTGAAGCTTTCTTT
- | TRBD1 | TRBJ2-1 | TRBV7-3 | CASSLIGGDEQFF | TGTGCCAGCAGCTTAATAGGGGGCGATGAGCAGTTCTTC
- | TRBD1 | TRBJ1-1 | TRBV5-5 | CASSTTTGGYTEAFF | TGTGCCAGCAGCACGACGACAGGGGGCTACACTGAAGCTTTCTTT
- | TRBD1 | TRBJ1-2 | TRBV11-1 | CASSLEEGASYGYTF | TGTGCCAGCAGTCTCGAGGAGGGGGCTAGCTATGGCTACACCTTC
- | TRBD1 | TRBJ1-5 | TRBV5-1 | CASSLGTGGRQPQHF | TGCGCCAGCAGCTTGGGGACAGGGGGTCGTCAGCCCCAGCATTTT
- | TRBD1 | TRBJ1-5 | TRBV6-5 | CASSYTDRGGNQPQHF | TGTGCCAGCAGTTACACCGACAGGGGCGGCAATCAGCCCCAGCATTTT
- | - | TRBJ2-1 | TRBV27 | CASSSSWEVYNEQFF | -